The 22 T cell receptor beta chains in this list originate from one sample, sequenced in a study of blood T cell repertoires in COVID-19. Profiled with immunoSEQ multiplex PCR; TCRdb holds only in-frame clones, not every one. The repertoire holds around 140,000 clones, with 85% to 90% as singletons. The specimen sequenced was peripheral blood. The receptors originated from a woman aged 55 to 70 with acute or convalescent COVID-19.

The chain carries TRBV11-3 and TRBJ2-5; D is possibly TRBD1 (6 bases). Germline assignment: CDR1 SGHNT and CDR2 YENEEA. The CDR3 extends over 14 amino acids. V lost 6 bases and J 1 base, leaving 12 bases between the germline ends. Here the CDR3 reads CASRPGQLQETQYF. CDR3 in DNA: TGTGCCAGCAGGCCCGGACAGCTCCAAGAGACCCAGTACTTC. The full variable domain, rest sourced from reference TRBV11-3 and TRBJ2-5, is EAGVVQSPRYKIIEKKQPVAFWCNPISGHNTLYWYLQNLGQGPELLIRYENEEAVDDSQLPKDRFSAERLKGVDSTLKIQPAELGDSAVYLCASRPGQLQETQYFGPGTRLLVL.

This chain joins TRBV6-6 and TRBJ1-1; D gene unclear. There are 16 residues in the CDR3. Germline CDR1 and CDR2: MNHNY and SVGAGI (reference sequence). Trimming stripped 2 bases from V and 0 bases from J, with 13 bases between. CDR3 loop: CASSYPPGSVNTEAFF. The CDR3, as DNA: TGTGCCAGCAGTTACCCACCAGGCTCGGTGAACACTGAAGCTTTCTTT.

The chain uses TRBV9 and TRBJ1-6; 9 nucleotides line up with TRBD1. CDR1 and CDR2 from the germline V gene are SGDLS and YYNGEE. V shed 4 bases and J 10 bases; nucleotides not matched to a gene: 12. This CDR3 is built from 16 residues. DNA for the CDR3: TGTGCCAGCAGCACACGGCCGGGACAGGGAGTGTCACCCCTCCACTTT. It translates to CASSTRPGQGVSPLHF.

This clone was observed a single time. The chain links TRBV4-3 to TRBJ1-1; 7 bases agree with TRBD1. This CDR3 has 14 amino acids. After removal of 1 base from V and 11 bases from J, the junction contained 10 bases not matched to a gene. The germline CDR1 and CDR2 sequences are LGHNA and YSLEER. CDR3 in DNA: TGCGCCAGCAGCCAAGGTCTGGGACAGCTTGGGGCTTTCTTT. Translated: CASSQGLGQLGAFF.

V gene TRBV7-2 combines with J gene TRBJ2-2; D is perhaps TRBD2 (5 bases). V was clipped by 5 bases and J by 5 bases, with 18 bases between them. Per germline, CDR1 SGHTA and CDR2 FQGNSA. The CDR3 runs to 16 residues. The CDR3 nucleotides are TGTGCCAGCAGCCCCCGGAGGTTGGCAAGAACCGGGGAGCTGTTTTTT. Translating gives CASSPRRLARTGELFF.

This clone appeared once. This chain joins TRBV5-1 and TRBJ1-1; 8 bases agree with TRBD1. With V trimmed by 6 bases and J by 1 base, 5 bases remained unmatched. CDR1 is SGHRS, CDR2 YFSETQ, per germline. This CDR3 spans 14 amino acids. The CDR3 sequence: CASIQGTGNTEAFF. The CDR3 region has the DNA TGCGCCAGCATTCAAGGGACAGGGAACACTGAAGCTTTCTTT.

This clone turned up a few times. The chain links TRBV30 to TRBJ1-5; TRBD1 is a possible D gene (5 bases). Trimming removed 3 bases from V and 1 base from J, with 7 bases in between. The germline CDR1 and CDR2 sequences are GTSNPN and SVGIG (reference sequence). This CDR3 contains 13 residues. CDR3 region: CAWRRGSNQPQHF. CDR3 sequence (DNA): TGTGCCTGGAGGCGGGGGAGCAATCAGCCCCAGCATTTT.

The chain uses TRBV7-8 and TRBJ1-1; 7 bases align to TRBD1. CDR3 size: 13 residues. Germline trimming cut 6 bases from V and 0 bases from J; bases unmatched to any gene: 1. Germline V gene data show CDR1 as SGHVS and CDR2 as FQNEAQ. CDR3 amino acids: CASRTGLNTEAFF. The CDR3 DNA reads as TGTGCCAGCAGGACAGGGCTGAACACTGAAGCTTTCTTT.

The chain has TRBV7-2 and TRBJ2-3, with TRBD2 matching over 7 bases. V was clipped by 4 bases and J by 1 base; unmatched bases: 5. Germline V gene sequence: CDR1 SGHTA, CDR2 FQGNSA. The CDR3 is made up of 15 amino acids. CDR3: CASSSQRGGTDTQYF. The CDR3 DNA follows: TGTGCCAGCAGCTCCCAGCGGGGCGGCACAGATACGCAGTATTTT. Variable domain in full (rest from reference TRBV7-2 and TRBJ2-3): GAGVSQSPSNKVTEKGKDVELRCDPISGHTALYWYRQSLGQGLEFLIYFQGNSAPDKSGLPSDRFSAERTGGSVSTLTIQRTQQEDSAVYLCASSSQRGGTDTQYFGPGTRLTVL.

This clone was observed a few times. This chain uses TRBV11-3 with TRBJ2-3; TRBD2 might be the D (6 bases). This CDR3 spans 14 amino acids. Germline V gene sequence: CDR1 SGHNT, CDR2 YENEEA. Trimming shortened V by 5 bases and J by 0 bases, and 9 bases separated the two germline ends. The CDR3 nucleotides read TGTGCCAGCAGCCGCGGGATCAGCACAGATACGCAGTATTTT. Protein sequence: CASSRGISTDTQYF.

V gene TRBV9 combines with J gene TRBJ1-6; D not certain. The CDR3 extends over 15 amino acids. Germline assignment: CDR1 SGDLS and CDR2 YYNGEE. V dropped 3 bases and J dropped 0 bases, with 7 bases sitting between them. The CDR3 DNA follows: TGTGCCAGCAGCGGAGGAAGCTCCTATAATTCACCCCTCCACTTT. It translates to CASSGGSSYNSPLHF.

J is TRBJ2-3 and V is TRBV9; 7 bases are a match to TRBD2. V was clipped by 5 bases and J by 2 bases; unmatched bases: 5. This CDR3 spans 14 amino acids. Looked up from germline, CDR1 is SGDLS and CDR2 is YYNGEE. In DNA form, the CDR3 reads TGTGCCAGCAGTGGGGACTATTACACAGATACGCAGTATTTT. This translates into CASSGDYYTDTQYF.

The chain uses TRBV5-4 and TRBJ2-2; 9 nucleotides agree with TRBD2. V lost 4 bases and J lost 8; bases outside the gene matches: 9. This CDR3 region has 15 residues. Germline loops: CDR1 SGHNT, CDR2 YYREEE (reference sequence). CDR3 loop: CASSPRSSGGGELFF. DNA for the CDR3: TGTGCCAGCAGCCCTCGTAGTAGCGGGGGAGGGGAGCTGTTTTTT.

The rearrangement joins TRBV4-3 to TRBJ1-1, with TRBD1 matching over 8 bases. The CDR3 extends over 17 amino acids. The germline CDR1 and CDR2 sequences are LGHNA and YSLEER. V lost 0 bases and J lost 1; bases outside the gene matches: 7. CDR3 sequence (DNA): TGCGCCAGCAGCCAAGATTGGTCCGGACAGGGGAACACTGAAGCTTTCTTT. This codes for CASSQDWSGQGNTEAFF.

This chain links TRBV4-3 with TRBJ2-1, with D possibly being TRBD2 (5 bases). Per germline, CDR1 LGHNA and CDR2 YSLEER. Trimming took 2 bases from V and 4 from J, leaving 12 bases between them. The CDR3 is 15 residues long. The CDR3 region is CASSQSERPYNEQFF. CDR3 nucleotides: TGCGCCAGCAGCCAAAGTGAGCGGCCTTACAATGAGCAGTTCTTC.

CDR3 DNA: TGCGCCAGCAGCTCGTCCACAGATACGCAGTATTTT. This gives the protein CASSSSTDTQYF. This chain uses TRBV5-1 with TRBJ2-3; D uncertain. Germline values: CDR1 SGHRS, CDR2 YFSETQ. The germline V and J ends were trimmed by 3 bases and 2 bases, with 4 bases remaining between them. This CDR3 contains 12 residues.

The DNA for the CDR3 is TGCGCCAGCAGCTTCTCGGACAGGGATGGTGGGGAGCTGTTTTTT. This translates into CASSFSDRDGGELFF. The chain couples TRBV5-1 to TRBJ2-2; 8 positions agree with TRBD1. Looked up from germline, CDR1 is SGHRS and CDR2 is YFSETQ. The length of the CDR3 is 15 residues. With 2 bases clipped from V and 8 bases from J, the junction kept 8 bases outside the gene matches.

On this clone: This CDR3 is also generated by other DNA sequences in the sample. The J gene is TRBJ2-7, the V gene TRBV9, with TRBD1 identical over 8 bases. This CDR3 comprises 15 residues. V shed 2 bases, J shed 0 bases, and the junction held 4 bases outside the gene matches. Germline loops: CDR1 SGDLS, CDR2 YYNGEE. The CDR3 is CASSVGTGSSYEQYF. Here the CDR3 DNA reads TGTGCCAGCAGCGTCGGGACAGGTAGCTCCTACGAGCAGTACTTC.

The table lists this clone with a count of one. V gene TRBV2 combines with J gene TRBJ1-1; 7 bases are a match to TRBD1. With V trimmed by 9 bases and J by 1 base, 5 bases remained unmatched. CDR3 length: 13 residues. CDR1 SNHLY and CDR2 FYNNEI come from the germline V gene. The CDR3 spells CASHRDRNTEAFF. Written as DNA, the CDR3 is TGTGCCAGTCACAGGGACAGGAACACTGAAGCTTTCTTT.

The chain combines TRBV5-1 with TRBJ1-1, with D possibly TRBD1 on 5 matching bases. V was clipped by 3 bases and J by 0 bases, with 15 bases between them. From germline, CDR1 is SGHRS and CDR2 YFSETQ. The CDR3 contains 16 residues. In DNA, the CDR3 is TGCGCCAGCAGCTCGGCGGGGGGAAGGTTGAACACTGAAGCTTTCTTT. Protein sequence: CASSSAGGRLNTEAFF.

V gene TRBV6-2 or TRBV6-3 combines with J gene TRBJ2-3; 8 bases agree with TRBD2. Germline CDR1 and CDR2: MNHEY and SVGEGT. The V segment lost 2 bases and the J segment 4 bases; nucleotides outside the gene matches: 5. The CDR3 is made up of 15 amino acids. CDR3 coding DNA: TGTGCCAGCAGTTACGCCGGGGGGGTGCCAGATACGCAGTATTTT. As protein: CASSYAGGVPDTQYF.

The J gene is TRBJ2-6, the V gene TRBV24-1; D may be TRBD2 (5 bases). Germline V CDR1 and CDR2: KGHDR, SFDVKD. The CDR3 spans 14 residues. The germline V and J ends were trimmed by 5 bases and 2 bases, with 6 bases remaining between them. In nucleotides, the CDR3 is TGTGCCACCAGTGGAGGGACTGGGGCCAACGTCCTGACTTTC. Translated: CATSGGTGANVLTF.